Following are 9 T cell receptor beta chains from one sample sequenced in a study of CD4 T cells in relation to SARS-CoV-2 and coronaviruses. The unexposed donors gave CD4+ T cells in about 2010-2019, prior to COVID-19. The cells were cultured for 10 days before CD4+ T cells were isolated. Antigens of these TCRs are unknown. The method was immunoSEQ multiplex PCR; TCRdb's version includes in-frame clones alone and lacks a portion of them. Of tens of thousands of clones in the sample, about three quarters were seen once. Input material: CD4+ T cells from PBMCs, cultured in vitro. These receptor sequences come from a human donor in good health.

The chain employs TRBV12-3 or TRBV12-4 and TRBJ1-1, with 7 bases that match TRBD1. The CDR3 contains 13 residues. V lost 8 bases to trimming and J lost 3 bases; unmatched junction nucleotides: 6. CDR3 sequence: CASRDREDTEAFF. As DNA, the CDR3 is TGTGCCAGCCGCGACAGGGAGGACACTGAAGCTTTCTTT.

The chain combines TRBV20-1 with TRBJ2-5, with 7 bases identical to TRBD1. The CDR3 has 11 amino acids. V was clipped by 6 bases and J by 8 bases; unmatched bases: 6. CDR1 and CDR2 from the germline V gene are DFQATT and SNEGSKA (reference sequence). The CDR3 sequence is CSAGDSRTQYF. CDR3 bases: TGCAGTGCGGGGGACAGCCGAACCCAGTACTTC.

V is TRBV5-1 and J is TRBJ2-7; TRBD1 matches 7 bases. The V gene's germline CDR1 is SGHRS and CDR2 YFSETQ. The CDR3 totals 14 residues. The trim removed 4 bases at V and 0 bases at J, leaving 4 bases unmatched. CDR3 residues: CASSGWDSSYEQYF. The CDR3 DNA reads TGCGCCAGCAGCGGCTGGGACAGCTCCTACGAGCAGTACTTC.

The chain carries TRBV19 and TRBJ2-7; 8 bases fit TRBD1. After removal of 3 bases from V and 0 bases from J, the junction contained 4 bases not matched to a gene. CDR3 size: 15 residues. CDR1 LNHDA and CDR2 SQIVND come from the germline V gene (reference sequence). As DNA, the CDR3 is TGTGCCAGTAGTATCGGACAGGGAAGCTCCTACGAGCAGTACTTC. As protein: CASSIGQGSSYEQYF.

The chain combines TRBV2 with TRBJ2-7, with 11 positions matching TRBD2. V dropped 11 bases and J dropped 2; count of bases not matched to a gene: 14. In germline, CDR1 is SNHLY, CDR2 FYNNEI. The CDR3 consists of 16 residues. The CDR3, as DNA: TGTGCCCTGCTGGGAGTAGCGGGAGGGACCGCCTACGAGCAGTACTTC. Translation gives CALLGVAGGTAYEQYF.

The chain recombines TRBV19 with TRBJ1-2; 10 bases are shared with TRBD1. CDR3 size: 16 residues. From germline, CDR1 is LNHDA and CDR2 SQIVND (reference sequence). V dropped 6 bases and J dropped 0; count of bases not matched to a gene: 7. The CDR3 DNA is TGTGCCAGTAGCATGGACAGGGGGGGACCTAACTATGGCTACACCTTC. It specifies CASSMDRGGPNYGYTF. Drawing the rest from reference TRBV19 and TRBJ1-2, the complete variable domain is DGGITQSPKYLFRKEGQNVTLSCEQNLNHDAMYWYRQDPGQGLRLIYYSQIVNDFQKGDIAEGYSVSREKKESFPLTVTSAQKNPTAFYLCASSMDRGGPNYGYTFGSGTRLTVV.

The chain couples TRBV5-1 to TRBJ2-3, with TRBD1 matching 7 bases. Germline values: CDR1 SGHRS, CDR2 YFSETQ. After removal of 4 bases from V and 4 bases from J, the junction contained 9 bases not matched to a gene. The CDR3 is 15 residues long. CDR3 sequence: CASSQARDSSDTQYF. Here the CDR3 DNA reads TGCGCCAGCAGCCAAGCCCGGGACAGTTCAGATACGCAGTATTTT.

This rearrangement joins TRBV2 to TRBJ2-6, with D unresolved. CDR3 size: 16 residues. CDR1 is SNHLY and CDR2 is FYNNEI in the germline V gene. The ends were cut back, 5 bases at V and 0 bases at J, with 11 bases in the middle. The CDR3 loop reads CASSIEQSSGANVLTF. As DNA, the CDR3 is TGTGCCAGCAGTATAGAACAGTCCTCTGGGGCCAACGTCCTGACTTTC.

The chain carries TRBV19 and TRBJ1-5, with D hard to call. Germline V gene lookup returns CDR1 LNHDA and CDR2 SQIVND (reference sequence). V lost 3 bases and J 5 bases, leaving 17 bases between the germline ends. This CDR3 spans 16 amino acids. CDR3 in amino acids: CASSMDNEARYQPQHF. The CDR3 region has the DNA TGTGCCAGTAGTATGGATAACGAAGCAAGGTATCAGCCCCAGCATTTT. Full variable domain (rest looked up from reference TRBV19 and TRBJ1-5): DGGITQSPKYLFRKEGQNVTLSCEQNLNHDAMYWYRQDPGQGLRLIYYSQIVNDFQKGDIAEGYSVSREKKESFPLTVTSAQKNPTAFYLCASSMDNEARYQPQHFGDGTRLSIL.